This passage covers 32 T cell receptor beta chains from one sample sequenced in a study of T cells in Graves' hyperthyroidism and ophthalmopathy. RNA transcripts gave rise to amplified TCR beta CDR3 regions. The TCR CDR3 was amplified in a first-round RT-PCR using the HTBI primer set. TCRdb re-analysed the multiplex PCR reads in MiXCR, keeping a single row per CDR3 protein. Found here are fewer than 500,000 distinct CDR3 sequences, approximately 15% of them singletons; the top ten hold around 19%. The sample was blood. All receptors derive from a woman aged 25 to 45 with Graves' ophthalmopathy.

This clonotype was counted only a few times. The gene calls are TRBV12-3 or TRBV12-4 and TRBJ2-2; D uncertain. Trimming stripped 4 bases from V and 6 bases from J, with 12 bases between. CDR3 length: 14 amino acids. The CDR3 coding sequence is TGTGCCAGCAGTTCATCGGTTCTTGCCGGGGAGCTGTTTTTT. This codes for CASSSSVLAGELFF.

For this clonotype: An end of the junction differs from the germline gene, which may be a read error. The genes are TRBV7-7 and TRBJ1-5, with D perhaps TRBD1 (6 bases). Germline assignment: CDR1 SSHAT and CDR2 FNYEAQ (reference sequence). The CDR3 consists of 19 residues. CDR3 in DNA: TGTGCTAGCAGCTACTCCGGGGACATGGGGCACCTTAGCAATCAGCCCCAGCATTTT. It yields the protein CASSYSGDMGHLSNQPQHF.

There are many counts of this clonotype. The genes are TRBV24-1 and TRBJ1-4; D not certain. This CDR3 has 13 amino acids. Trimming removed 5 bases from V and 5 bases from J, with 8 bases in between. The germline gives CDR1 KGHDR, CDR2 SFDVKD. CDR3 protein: CATSVSDNEKLFF. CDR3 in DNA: TGTGCCACCAGTGTGTCGGACAATGAAAAACTGTTTTTT.

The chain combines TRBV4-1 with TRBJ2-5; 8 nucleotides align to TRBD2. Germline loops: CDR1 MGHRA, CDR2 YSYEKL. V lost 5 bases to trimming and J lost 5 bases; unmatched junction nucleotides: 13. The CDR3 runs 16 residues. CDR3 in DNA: TGCGCCAGCAGCGACGACGGGGCGGGGGGAGGTGAGACCCAGTACTTC. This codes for CASSDDGAGGGETQYF.

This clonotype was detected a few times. The CDR3 spells CASSPGTTPRGETQYF. CDR3 coding DNA: TGTGCCAGCAGCCCCGGGACCACTCCTAGGGGAGAGACCCAGTACTTC. The chain recombines TRBV6-1 with TRBJ2-5; D is tentatively TRBD1 or TRBD2 (5 bases each). This CDR3 region has 16 residues. Trimming cost V 6 bases and J 4 bases, with 21 bases left between them. CDR1 and CDR2 (germline): MNHNS, SASEGT.

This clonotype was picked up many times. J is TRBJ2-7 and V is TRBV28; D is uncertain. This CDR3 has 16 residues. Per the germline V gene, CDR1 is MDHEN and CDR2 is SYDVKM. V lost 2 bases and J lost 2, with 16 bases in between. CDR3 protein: CASSLHLASNAYEQYF. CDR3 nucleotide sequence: TGTGCCAGCAGTTTACACCTTGCATCTAACGCCTACGAGCAGTACTTC.

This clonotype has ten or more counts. CDR3 sequence reads: CSARDLGQGQNGIQYF. DNA for the CDR3: TGCAGTGCTAGAGATCTAGGACAGGGCCAAAATGGAATTCAGTACTTC. This chain connects TRBV20-1 to TRBJ2-4; 8 nucleotides line up with TRBD1. CDR1 is DFQATT, CDR2 SNEGSKA, per germline (reference sequence). CDR3 size: 16 residues. Trimming at V came to 0 bases and at J to 10 bases, leaving 14 bases not matched to a gene.

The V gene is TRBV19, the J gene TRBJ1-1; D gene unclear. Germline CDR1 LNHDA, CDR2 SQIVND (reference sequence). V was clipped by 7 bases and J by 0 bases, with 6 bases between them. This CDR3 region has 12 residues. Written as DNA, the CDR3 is TGTGCCAGTAAGAGGATGAACACTGAAGCTTTCTTT. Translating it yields CASKRMNTEAFF. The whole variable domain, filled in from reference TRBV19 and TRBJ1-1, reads DGGITQSPKYLFRKEGQNVTLSCEQNLNHDAMYWYRQDPGQGLRLIYYSQIVNDFQKGDIAEGYSVSREKKESFPLTVTSAQKNPTAFYLCASKRMNTEAFFGQGTRLTVV.

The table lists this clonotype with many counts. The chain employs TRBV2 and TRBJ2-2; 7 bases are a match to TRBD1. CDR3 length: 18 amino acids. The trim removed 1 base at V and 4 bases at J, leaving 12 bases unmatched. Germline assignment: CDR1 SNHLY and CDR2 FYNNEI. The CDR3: CASSEGPPRQGPTGELFF. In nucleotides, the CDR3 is TGTGCCAGCAGTGAAGGGCCCCCGAGACAGGGACCCACCGGGGAGCTGTTTTTT.

The CDR3 region has the DNA TGTGCCAGCAGTGACCGGCCTAACAATGAGCAGTTCTTC. Translation gives CASSDRPNNEQFF. The chain is built from TRBV6-4 and TRBJ2-1; D is unresolved. There are 13 residues in the CDR3. Germline CDR1 reads MRHNA; CDR2 reads SNTAGT. Trimming took 2 bases from V and 5 from J, leaving 7 bases between them.

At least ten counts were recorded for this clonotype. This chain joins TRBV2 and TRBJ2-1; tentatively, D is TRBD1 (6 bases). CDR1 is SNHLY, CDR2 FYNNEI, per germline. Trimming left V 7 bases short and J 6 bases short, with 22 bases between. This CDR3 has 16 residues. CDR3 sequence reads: CASTVSGTTTSNEQFF. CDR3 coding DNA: TGTGCCAGCACCGTCTCCGGGACAACCACATCCAATGAGCAGTTCTTC. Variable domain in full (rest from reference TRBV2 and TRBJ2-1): EPEVTQTPSHQVTQMGQEVILRCVPISNHLYFYWYRQILGQKVEFLVSFYNNEISEKSEIFDDQFSVERPDGSNFTLKIRSTKLEDSAMYFCASTVSGTTTSNEQFFGPGTRLTVL.

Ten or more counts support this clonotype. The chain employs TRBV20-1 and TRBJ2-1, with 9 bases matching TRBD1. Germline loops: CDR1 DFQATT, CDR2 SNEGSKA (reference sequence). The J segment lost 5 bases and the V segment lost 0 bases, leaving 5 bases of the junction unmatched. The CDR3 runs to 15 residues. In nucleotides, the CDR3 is TGCAGTGCTAGAGAGACAGGGGGTTCTCACAATGAGCAGTTCTTC. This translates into CSARETGGSHNEQFF.

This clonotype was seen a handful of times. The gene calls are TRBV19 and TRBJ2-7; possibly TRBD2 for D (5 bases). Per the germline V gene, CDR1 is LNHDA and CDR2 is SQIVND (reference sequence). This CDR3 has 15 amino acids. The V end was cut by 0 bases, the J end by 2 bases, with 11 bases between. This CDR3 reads CASSIDVEAPYEQYF. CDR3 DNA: TGTGCCAGTAGTATAGATGTGGAGGCCCCCTACGAGCAGTACTTC.

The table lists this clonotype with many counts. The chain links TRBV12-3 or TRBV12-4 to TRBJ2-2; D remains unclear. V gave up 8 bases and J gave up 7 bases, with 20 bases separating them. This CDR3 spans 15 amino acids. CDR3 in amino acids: CASHTGSNRNGELFF. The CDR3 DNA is TGTGCCAGCCATACCGGGTCTAATAGGAACGGGGAGCTGTTTTTT.

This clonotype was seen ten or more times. CDR3 DNA: TGTGCCAGCAGCCCCGAAGTGCGGGGGGGCTCGTACAATGAGCAGTTCTTC. Translating it yields CASSPEVRGGSYNEQFF. The chain carries TRBV9 and TRBJ2-1; TRBD2 matches at 9 bases. The CDR3 loop spans 17 amino acids. Germline lookup yields CDR1 SGDLS and CDR2 YYNGEE. After removal of 4 bases from V and 4 bases from J, the junction contained 12 bases not matched to a gene.

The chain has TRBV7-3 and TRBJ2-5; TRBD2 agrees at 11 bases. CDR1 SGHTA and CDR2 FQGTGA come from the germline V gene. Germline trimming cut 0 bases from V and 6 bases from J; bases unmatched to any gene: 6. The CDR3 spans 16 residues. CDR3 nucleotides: TGTGCCAGCAGCTTAACTAGCGGGGGGGCCTGGAAGACCCAGTACTTC. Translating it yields CASSLTSGGAWKTQYF.

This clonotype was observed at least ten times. Here the CDR3 reads CASSPGNSRRGNIQYF. CDR3 nucleotide sequence: TGTGCCAGCAGCCCCGGGAACTCAAGGCGAGGAAACATTCAGTACTTC. The chain uses TRBV3-1 and TRBJ2-4, with TRBD2 as a possible D gene (5 bases). This CDR3 has 16 amino acids. V lost 4 bases and J 6 bases, leaving 19 bases between the germline ends. CDR1 is LGHDT and CDR2 is YNNKEL in the germline V gene (reference sequence).

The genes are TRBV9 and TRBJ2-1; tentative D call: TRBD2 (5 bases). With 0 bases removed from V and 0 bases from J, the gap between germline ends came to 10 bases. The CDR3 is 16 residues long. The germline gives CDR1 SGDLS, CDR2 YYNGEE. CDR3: CASSVAQRSSYNEQFF. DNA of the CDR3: TGTGCCAGCAGCGTAGCCCAGCGGAGCTCCTACAATGAGCAGTTCTTC.

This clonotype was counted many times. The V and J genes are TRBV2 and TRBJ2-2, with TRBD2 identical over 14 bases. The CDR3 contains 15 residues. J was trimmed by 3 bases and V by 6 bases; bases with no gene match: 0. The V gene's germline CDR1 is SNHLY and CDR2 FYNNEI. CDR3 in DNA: TGTGCCAGCAGGGGACTAGCGGGGGACACCGGGGAGCTGTTTTTT. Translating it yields CASRGLAGDTGELFF.

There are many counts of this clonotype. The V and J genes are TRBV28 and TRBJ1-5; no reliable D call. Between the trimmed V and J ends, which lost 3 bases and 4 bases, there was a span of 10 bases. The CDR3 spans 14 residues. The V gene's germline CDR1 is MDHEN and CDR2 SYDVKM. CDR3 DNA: TGTGCCAGCAGTTTGGGCAAAGGTAATCAGCCCCAGCATTTT. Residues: CASSLGKGNQPQHF.

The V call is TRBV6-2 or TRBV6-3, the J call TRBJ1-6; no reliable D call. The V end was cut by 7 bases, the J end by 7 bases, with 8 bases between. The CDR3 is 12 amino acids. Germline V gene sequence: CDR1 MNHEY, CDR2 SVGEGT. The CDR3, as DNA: TGTGCCAGCAAGACGGTGAATTCACCCCTCCACTTT. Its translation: CASKTVNSPLHF.

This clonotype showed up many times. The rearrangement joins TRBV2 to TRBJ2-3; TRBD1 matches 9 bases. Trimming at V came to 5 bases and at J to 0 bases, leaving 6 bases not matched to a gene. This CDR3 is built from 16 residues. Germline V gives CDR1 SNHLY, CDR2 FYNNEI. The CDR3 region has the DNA TGTGCCAGCAGTCTCAGGGGACAGGGTAGCACAGATACGCAGTATTTT. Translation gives CASSLRGQGSTDTQYF.

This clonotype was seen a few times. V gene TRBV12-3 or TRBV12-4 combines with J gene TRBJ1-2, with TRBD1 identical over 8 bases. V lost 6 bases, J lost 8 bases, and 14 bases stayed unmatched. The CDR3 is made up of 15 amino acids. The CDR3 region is CASSSGTGTNEGYTF. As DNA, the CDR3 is TGTGCCAGCAGCTCGGGGACAGGTACCAATGAAGGCTACACCTTC.

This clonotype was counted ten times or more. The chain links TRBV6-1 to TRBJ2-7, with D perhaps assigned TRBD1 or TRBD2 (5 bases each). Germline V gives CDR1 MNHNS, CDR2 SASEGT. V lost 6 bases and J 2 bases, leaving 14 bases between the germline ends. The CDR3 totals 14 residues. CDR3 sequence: CASRLATAPYEQYF. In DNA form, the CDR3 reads TGTGCCAGCAGGTTAGCGACAGCTCCCTACGAGCAGTACTTC.

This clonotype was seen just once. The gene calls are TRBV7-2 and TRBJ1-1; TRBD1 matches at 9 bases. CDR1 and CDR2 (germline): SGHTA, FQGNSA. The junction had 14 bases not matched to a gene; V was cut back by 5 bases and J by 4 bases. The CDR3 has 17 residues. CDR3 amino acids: CASSVGVGTGRGTEAFF. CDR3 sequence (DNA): TGTGCCAGCAGCGTAGGGGTCGGGACAGGGCGCGGCACTGAAGCTTTCTTT.

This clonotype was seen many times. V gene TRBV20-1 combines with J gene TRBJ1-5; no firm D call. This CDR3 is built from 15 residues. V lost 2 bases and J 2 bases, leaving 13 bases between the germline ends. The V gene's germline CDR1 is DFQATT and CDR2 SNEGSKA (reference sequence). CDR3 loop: CSARKQKKGNQPQHF. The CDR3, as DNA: TGCAGTGCTAGAAAACAGAAGAAAGGCAATCAGCCCCAGCATTTT.

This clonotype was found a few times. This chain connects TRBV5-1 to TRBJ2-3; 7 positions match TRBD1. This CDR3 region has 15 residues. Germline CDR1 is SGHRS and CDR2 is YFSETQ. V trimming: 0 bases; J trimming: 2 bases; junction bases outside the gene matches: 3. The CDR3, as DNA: TGCGCCAGCAGCTTGGGGGGACAGCCCACAGATACGCAGTATTTT. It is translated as CASSLGGQPTDTQYF.

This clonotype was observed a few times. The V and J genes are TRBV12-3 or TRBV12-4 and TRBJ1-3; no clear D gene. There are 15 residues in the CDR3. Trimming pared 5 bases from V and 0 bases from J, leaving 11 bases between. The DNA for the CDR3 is TGTGCCAGCAGTGGAAGGTCCTCCTCTGGAAACACCATATATTTT. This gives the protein CASSGRSSSGNTIYF.

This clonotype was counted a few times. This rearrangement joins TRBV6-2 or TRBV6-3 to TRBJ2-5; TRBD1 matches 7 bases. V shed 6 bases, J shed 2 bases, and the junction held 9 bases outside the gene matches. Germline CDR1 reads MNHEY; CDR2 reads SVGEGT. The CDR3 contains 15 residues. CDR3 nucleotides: TGTGCCAGCAGACCCTATCGGGGACAGCAAGAGACCCAGTACTTC. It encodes CASRPYRGQQETQYF.

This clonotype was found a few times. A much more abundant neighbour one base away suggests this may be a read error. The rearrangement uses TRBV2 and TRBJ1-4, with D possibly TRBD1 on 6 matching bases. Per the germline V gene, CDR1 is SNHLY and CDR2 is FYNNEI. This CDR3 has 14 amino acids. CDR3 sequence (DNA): TGTGCCAGCATGGACAGCACAACTAATGAAAAACTGTCTTTT. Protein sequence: CASMDSTTNEKLSF.

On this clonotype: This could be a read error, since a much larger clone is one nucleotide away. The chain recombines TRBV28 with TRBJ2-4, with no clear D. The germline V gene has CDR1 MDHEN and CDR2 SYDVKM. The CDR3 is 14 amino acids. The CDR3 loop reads CASRQTFGKNIRYF. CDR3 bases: TGTGCCTCGAGGCAGACCTTTGGAAAAAACATTCGGTACTTC. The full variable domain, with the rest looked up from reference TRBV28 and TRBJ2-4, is DVKVTQSSRYLVKRTGEKVFLECVQDMDHENMFWYRQDPGLGLRLIYFSYDVKMKEKGDIPEGYSVSREKKERFSLILESASTNQTSMYLCASRQTFGKNIRYFGAGTRLSVL.

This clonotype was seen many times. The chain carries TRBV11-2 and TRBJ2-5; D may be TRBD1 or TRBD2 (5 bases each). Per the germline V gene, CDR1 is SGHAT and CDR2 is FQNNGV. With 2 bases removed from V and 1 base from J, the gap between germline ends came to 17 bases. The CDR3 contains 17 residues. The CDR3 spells CASSLFYPPGRQETQYF. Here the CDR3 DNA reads TGTGCCAGCAGCTTATTTTACCCCCCGGGACGCCAAGAGACCCAGTACTTC.